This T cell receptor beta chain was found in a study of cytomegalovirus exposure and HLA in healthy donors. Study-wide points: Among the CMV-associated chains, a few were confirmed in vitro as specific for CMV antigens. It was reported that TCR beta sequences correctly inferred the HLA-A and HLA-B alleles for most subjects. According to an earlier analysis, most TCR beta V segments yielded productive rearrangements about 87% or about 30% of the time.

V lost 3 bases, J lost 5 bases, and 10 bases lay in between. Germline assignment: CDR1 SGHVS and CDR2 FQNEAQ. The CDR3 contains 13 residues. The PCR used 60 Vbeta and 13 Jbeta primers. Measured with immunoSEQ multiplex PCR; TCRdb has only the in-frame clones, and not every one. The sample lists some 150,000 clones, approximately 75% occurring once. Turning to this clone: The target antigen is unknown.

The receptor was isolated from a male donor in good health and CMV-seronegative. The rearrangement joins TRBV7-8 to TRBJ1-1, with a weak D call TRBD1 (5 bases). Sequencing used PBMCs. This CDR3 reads CASSFIRGTEAFF. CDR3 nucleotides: TGTGCCAGCAGCTTTATAAGGGGAACTGAAGCTTTCTTT. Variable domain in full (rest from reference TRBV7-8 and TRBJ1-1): GAGVSQSPRYKVAKRGQDVALRCDPISGHVSLFWYQQALGQGPEFLTYFQNEAQLDKSGLPSDRFFAERPEGSVSTLKIQRTQQEDSAVYLCASSFIRGTEAFFGQGTRLTVV.